What follows are 21 T cell receptor beta chains derived from one specimen sequenced in a study of PD-1 blockade in classical Hodgkin lymphoma. The assay was immunoSEQ multiplex PCR, and TCRdb's table has in-frame clones only and misses some. Here the sample spans 29,000 or so clones, under 75% being singletons. Relapse after autologous stem cell transplantation occurred in every patient, and brentuximab vedotin exposure varied. The starting material was peripheral blood mononuclear cells (PBMCs), obtained before the second cycle of nivolumab. The receptors come from a human donor with classical Hodgkin lymphoma.

This chain uses TRBV19 with TRBJ2-1; TRBD2 aligns across 9 bases. Germline loops: CDR1 LNHDA, CDR2 SQIVND (reference sequence). The CDR3 extends over 17 amino acids. J gave up 0 bases and V 6 bases, and 9 bases lay outside the gene matches. As DNA, the CDR3 is TGTGCCAGTAGATTGGGGCGGGGGGGAAACTCCTACAATGAGCAGTTCTTC. Protein: CASRLGRGGNSYNEQFF.

This clone was recorded a few times. This chain joins TRBV11-1 and TRBJ2-7, with D perhaps TRBD1 (6 bases). This CDR3 comprises 15 residues. Germline lookup yields CDR1 SGHAT and CDR2 FQDESV (reference sequence). V lost 5 bases and J lost 0, with 14 bases in between. This CDR3 is CASSRTGTSSYEQYF. In DNA form, the CDR3 reads TGTGCCAGCAGCCGTACAGGGACCAGCTCCTACGAGCAGTACTTC.

V and J are TRBV28 and TRBJ2-3; 7 bases fit TRBD2. The junction had 10 bases not matched to a gene; V was cut back by 4 bases and J by 3 bases. This CDR3 has 16 amino acids. The germline gives CDR1 MDHEN, CDR2 SYDVKM. The CDR3 DNA reads as TGTGCCAGCAGTTCGCCCGGGACTATCAGAACAGATACGCAGTATTTT. Translated, it gives CASSSPGTIRTDTQYF.

This clone was seen a handful of times. The chain combines TRBV5-6 with TRBJ1-1, with D tentatively TRBD1 (5 bases). The CDR3 has 14 residues. The germline V gene encodes CDR1 SGHDT and CDR2 YYEEEE. V lost 2 bases to trimming and J lost 1 base, with 9 bases between them. Here the CDR3 DNA reads TGTGCCAGCAGCTTACGGGGCCGGAACACTGAAGCTTTCTTT. As protein: CASSLRGRNTEAFF. Variable domain in full (rest from reference TRBV5-6 and TRBJ1-1): DAGVTQSPTHLIKTRGQQVTLRCSPKSGHDTVSWYQQALGQGPQFIFQYYEEEERQRGNFPDRFSGHQFPNYSSELNVNALLLGDSALYLCASSLRGRNTEAFFGQGTRLTVV.

The chain is built from TRBV6-1 and TRBJ1-2; tentatively, D is TRBD1 (6 bases). The germline V gene encodes CDR1 MNHNS and CDR2 SASEGT. The CDR3 loop spans 16 amino acids. The V and J ends lost 4 bases and 5 bases respectively, with 20 bases between them. This chain's CDR3 is CASSVKGESGLYGYTF. CDR3 coding DNA: TGTGCCAGCAGTGTTAAGGGGGAGAGTGGCCTTTATGGCTACACCTTC.

This clone appeared a few times. J is TRBJ2-1 and V is TRBV7-2; 7 bases align to TRBD2. The CDR3 runs 17 residues. In germline, CDR1 is SGHTA, CDR2 FQGNSA. Trimming took 4 bases from V and 0 from J; bases not matched to a gene: 9. The chain's CDR3 is CASSSYRGGRSYNEQFF. The DNA for the CDR3 is TGTGCCAGCAGCTCCTACCGCGGGGGACGCTCCTACAATGAGCAGTTCTTC.

The chain recombines TRBV10-2 with TRBJ2-6, with 9 bases that match TRBD1. The CDR3 consists of 17 residues. Losses at the gene ends were 7 bases for V and 4 bases for J; bases not matched to a gene: 11. CDR1 is WSHSY and CDR2 is SAAADI in the germline V gene. The CDR3 here is CASNQGQGVEGANVLTF. CDR3 DNA sequence: TGCGCCAGCAATCAGGGACAGGGAGTCGAGGGGGCCAACGTCCTGACTTTC.

CDR3 sequence (DNA): TGTGCCAGTTCGGGGGGGAACAGGGCTCGTGGGACTGAAGCTTTCTTT. Translated: CASSGGNRARGTEAFF. The V call is TRBV19, the J call TRBJ1-1; possible D gene TRBD1, 6 bases. Per germline, CDR1 LNHDA and CDR2 SQIVND (reference sequence). V was clipped by 8 bases and J by 5 bases, with 24 bases between them. The CDR3 is made up of 16 amino acids.

This clone turned up a few times. This rearrangement joins TRBV6-5 to TRBJ1-1; 7 bases match TRBD1. J gave up 5 bases and V 0 bases, and 3 bases lay outside the gene matches. This CDR3 has 14 amino acids. Germline loops: CDR1 MNHEY, CDR2 SVGAGI. CDR3 DNA sequence: TGTGCCAGCAGTTACTCAGGGGGCAAAACTGAAGCTTTCTTT. It codes for CASSYSGGKTEAFF.

This clone has a handful of counts. V usage is TRBV18 and J usage is TRBJ2-2; D is tentatively TRBD1 or TRBD2 (5 bases each). CDR3 length: 16 amino acids. The V gene's germline CDR1 is KGHSH and CDR2 LQKENI. V lost 2 bases to trimming and J lost 1 base, with 11 bases between them. CDR3 sequence reads: CASSPRDGMNTGELFF. CDR3 DNA: TGTGCCAGCTCACCAAGGGACGGAATGAACACCGGGGAGCTGTTTTTT.

The rearrangement joins TRBV7-2 to TRBJ1-5; D not certain. The CDR3 is 14 amino acids. Germline assignment: CDR1 SGHTA and CDR2 FQGNSA. With 5 bases removed from V and 3 bases from J, the gap between germline ends came to 11 bases. The CDR3 protein is CASSLDGYNQPQHF. The DNA of the CDR3 is TGTGCCAGCAGCCTAGACGGGTACAATCAGCCCCAGCATTTT.

This clone was found once. The V call is TRBV7-9, the J call TRBJ2-3; no clear D. The CDR3 length is 13 residues. In germline, CDR1 is SEHNR, CDR2 FQNEAQ (reference sequence). V shed 5 bases and J shed 4 bases, with 10 bases lying between them. The CDR3 DNA reads as TGTGCCAGCAGCCCCTCGGCGGCAGATACGCAGTATTTT. Its protein is CASSPSAADTQYF. Based on the CDR3 plus reference TRBV7-9 and TRBJ2-3, the full variable domain is DTGVSQNPRHKITKRGQNVTFRCDPISEHNRLYWYRQTLGQGPEFLTYFQNEAQLEKSRLLSDRFSAERPKGSFSTLEIQRTEQGDSAMYLCASSPSAADTQYFGPGTRLTVL.

The chain joins TRBV10-3 to TRBJ1-6; D uncertain. V was pared by 2 bases and J by 12 bases, with 8 bases between. Germline CDR1 is ENHRY and CDR2 is SYGVKD. The CDR3 runs 12 residues. CDR3 bases: TGTGCCATCAGTGAGGGGAGAGGACCCCTCCACTTT. Amino acid sequence: CAISEGRGPLHF.

This clone has more than one count but fewer than ten. V gene TRBV7-2 combines with J gene TRBJ1-1; D is uncertain. Trimming took 5 bases from V and 3 from J, leaving 13 bases between them. Per germline, CDR1 SGHTA and CDR2 FQGNSA. The CDR3 covers 14 residues. CDR3 sequence (DNA): TGTGCCAGCAGCAAAGCCGGGATCCACACTGAAGCTTTCTTT. Translating it yields CASSKAGIHTEAFF.

By its share, this clone is medium-sized. The chain carries TRBV28 and TRBJ1-2, with 7 bases lining up with TRBD1. With 7 bases clipped from V and 0 bases from J, the junction kept 11 bases outside the gene matches. Germline V gene sequence: CDR1 MDHEN, CDR2 SYDVKM. The CDR3 loop spans 16 amino acids. Written as DNA, the CDR3 is TGTGCCAGCACGGAATACGCCGACAGGGCTAACTATGGCTACACCTTC. The encoded protein is CASTEYADRANYGYTF.

This clone has just a few counts. The chain is built from TRBV7-9 and TRBJ2-5; unclear D gene. The CDR3 is 13 residues long. CDR1 is SEHNR, CDR2 FQNEAQ, per germline (reference sequence). V lost 3 bases and J 2 bases, leaving 7 bases between the germline ends. The CDR3 DNA reads as TGTGCCAGCAGCTTCTGGCAACAAGAGACCCAGTACTTC. Translation gives CASSFWQQETQYF.

V usage is TRBV21-1 and J usage is TRBJ1-4; the table's TRBD1 call for D was not verified on the DNA. TRBV21-1 is flagged as a pseudogene. The CDR3 loop spans 16 amino acids. This chain's CDR3 is CANLDRGRPTNEKLFF. In DNA form, the CDR3 reads TGTGCCAACCTCGACAGGGGGCGCCCAACTAATGAAAAACTGTTTTTT.

A single count supports this clone. This chain connects TRBV6-1 to TRBJ2-3; 8 bases fit TRBD2. The trim removed 6 bases at V and 2 bases at J, leaving 4 bases unmatched. Germline CDR1 reads MNHNS; CDR2 reads SASEGT. This CDR3 comprises 14 residues. The CDR3 protein is CASRLAGPTDTQYF. The CDR3 nucleotides read TGTGCCAGCAGGTTAGCGGGGCCCACAGATACGCAGTATTTT.

This clone turned up a few times. J is TRBJ2-1 and V is TRBV4-2; D gene ambiguous. V was pared by 4 bases and J by 8 bases, with 12 bases between. Germline V gene lookup returns CDR1 LGHNA and CDR2 YNFKEQ. The CDR3 length is 13 residues. Here the CDR3 reads CASSRPGSDEQFF. In nucleotides, the CDR3 is TGTGCCAGCAGCCGGCCTGGGTCTGATGAGCAGTTCTTC.

The chain combines TRBV7-9 with TRBJ1-4, with 10 bases aligning to TRBD1. Germline CDR1 reads SEHNR; CDR2 reads FQNEAQ (reference sequence). The CDR3 contains 14 residues. The V gene end was trimmed by 4 bases and the J gene end by 8 bases; junction bases not matched to a gene: 4. The CDR3 spells CASSSGTGEEKLFF. The CDR3 DNA reads as TGTGCCAGCAGCTCCGGGACAGGGGAAGAAAAACTGTTTTTT.

The V and J genes are TRBV28 and TRBJ2-5; 7 bases match TRBD2. The CDR3 has 15 residues. Trimming removed 5 bases from V and 4 bases from J; junction bases left unmatched: 10. Looked up from germline, CDR1 is MDHEN and CDR2 is SYDVKM. CDR3 loop: CASSDRLTGGETQYF. The CDR3 DNA reads as TGTGCCAGCAGTGATCGGTTAACGGGGGGAGAGACCCAGTACTTC.